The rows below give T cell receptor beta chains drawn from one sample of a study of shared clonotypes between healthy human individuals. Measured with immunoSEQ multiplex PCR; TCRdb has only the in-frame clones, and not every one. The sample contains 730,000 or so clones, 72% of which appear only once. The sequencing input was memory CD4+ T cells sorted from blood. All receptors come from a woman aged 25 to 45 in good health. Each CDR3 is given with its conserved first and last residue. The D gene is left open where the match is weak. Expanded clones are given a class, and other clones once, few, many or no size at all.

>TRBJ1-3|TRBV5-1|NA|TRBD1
TGCGCCAGCAGCTTCGGACAGGATGGAAACACCATATATTTT
CASSFGQDGNTIYF
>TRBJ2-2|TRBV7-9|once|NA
TGTGCCTTGTCAGAATCTCCCTTCGGGGCCGGGGAGCTGTTTTTT
CALSESPFGAGELFF
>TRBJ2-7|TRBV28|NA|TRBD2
TGTGCCAGCAGTTCGGGGGGACGGACCGCCGACAAGCAGTACTTC
CASSSGGRTADKQYF
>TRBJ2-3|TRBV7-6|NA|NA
TGTGCCAGCAGCTTAGCCCCAGATACGCAGTATTTT
CASSLAPDTQYF
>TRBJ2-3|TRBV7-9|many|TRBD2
TGTGCCAGCAGCTTAACCCTAGCGGGAGTGTCAGATACGCAGTATTTT
CASSLTLAGVSDTQYF
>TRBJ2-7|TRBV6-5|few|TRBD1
TGTGCCAGCAGTGGGGACAGCTACGAGCAGTACTTC
CASSGDSYEQYF
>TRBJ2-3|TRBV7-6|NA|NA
TGTGCCAGCAGCCCGACCCCCTCGGGAAGGACAGCCACAGATACGCAGTATTTT
CASSPTPSGRTATDTQYF
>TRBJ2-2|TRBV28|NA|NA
TGTGCCGGGCCGGGGACAACGAACACCGGGGAGCTGTTTTTT
CAGPGTTNTGELFF
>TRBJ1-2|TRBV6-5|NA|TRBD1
TGTGCCAGCAACGGGGGACAGGGGCGCACTGGCTACACCTTC
CASNGGQGRTGYTF
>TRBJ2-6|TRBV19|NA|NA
TGTGCCAGTAGTACTCGTGGACCTGGGGCCAACGTCCTGACTTTC
CASSTRGPGANVLTF
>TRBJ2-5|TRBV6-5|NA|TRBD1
TGTGCCAGCTGGACAGGGCTAGGAGAGCAGTACTTC
CASWTGLGEQYF
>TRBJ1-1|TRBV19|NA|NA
TGTGCCAGTAGTATCGGTCTGGGCAGCACTGAAGCTTTCTTT
CASSIGLGSTEAFF